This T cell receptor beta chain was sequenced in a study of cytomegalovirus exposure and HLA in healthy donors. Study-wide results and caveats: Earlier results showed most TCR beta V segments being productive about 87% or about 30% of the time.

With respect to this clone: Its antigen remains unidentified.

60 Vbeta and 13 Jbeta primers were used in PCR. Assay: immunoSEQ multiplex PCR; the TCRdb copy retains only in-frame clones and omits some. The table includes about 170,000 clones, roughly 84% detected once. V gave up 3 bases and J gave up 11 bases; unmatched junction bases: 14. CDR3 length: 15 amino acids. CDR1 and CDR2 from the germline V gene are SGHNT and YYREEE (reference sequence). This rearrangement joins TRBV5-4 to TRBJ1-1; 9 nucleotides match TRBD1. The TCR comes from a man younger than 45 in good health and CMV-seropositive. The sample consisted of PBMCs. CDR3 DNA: TGTGCCAGCAGCTCCCCGGGACAGGGAATTGATGGGGCTTTCTTT. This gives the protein CASSSPGQGIDGAFF.